Presented here are 14 T cell receptor beta chains from one specimen sequenced in a study of blood T cell repertoires in COVID-19. This table comes from immunoSEQ multiplex PCR, and its TCRdb copy is limited to in-frame clones, with some not included. The sample shows 200,000 to 250,000 clones, 70% to 90% of them seen only once. Sample: PBMCs or T cells enriched from blood (not recorded which). All receptors come from a man younger than 45 who had recovered from COVID-19.

V and J are TRBV5-1 and TRBJ1-6, with D possibly being TRBD1 (5 bases). There are 15 residues in the CDR3. V gave up 0 bases and J gave up 9 bases, with 13 bases separating them. Per the germline V gene, CDR1 is SGHRS and CDR2 is YFSETQ. In DNA form, the CDR3 reads TGCGCCAGCAGCTTGGTTCTCCAGGGCGGTTCACCCCTCCACTTT. As protein: CASSLVLQGGSPLHF.

The chain is built from TRBV19 and TRBJ2-7, with 11 positions matching TRBD1. Germline V lookup: CDR1 LNHDA, CDR2 SQIVND (reference sequence). J was trimmed by 9 bases and V by 3 bases; bases with no gene match: 7. The CDR3 contains 14 residues. As DNA, the CDR3 is TGTGCCAGTAGTATGGGGACAGGGGGGGACGCGCAGTACTTC. It translates to CASSMGTGGDAQYF.

This chain uses TRBV5-1 with TRBJ2-2, with TRBD2 matching over 12 bases. The CDR3 consists of 15 residues. The junction had 8 bases not matched to a gene; V was cut back by 4 bases and J by 10 bases. Germline V CDR1 and CDR2: SGHRS, YFSETQ. Here the CDR3 reads CASSLRLAGEVELFF. Here the CDR3 DNA reads TGCGCCAGCAGCCTCCGACTAGCGGGAGAGGTGGAGCTGTTTTTT.

V usage is TRBV30 and J usage is TRBJ1-5, with a possible D match to TRBD1 (5 bases). Trimming took 3 bases from V and 7 from J, leaving 19 bases between them. CDR3 size: 15 residues. Germline values: CDR1 GTSNPN, CDR2 SVGIG (reference sequence). DNA for the CDR3: TGTGCCTGGAGCGACACAGGCCTCGGTGGGCAGCCCCAGCATTTT. Amino acid sequence: CAWSDTGLGGQPQHF.

This clone was seen only a few times. The V and J genes are TRBV11-2 and TRBJ2-1, with 7 bases that match TRBD2. J gave up 7 bases and V 1 base, and 10 bases lay outside the gene matches. This CDR3 is 16 amino acids long. CDR1 and CDR2 (germline): SGHAT, FQNNGV. The CDR3: CASSLGGGGRENEQFF. The DNA of the CDR3 is TGTGCCAGCAGCTTAGGGGGGGGAGGCCGGGAGAATGAGCAGTTCTTC.

J is TRBJ2-2 and V is TRBV24-1, with a tentative D call TRBD1 (5 bases). The CDR3 consists of 17 residues. Trimming removed 3 bases at V and 1 base at J, with 14 bases between. CDR1 KGHDR and CDR2 SFDVKD come from the germline V gene. CDR3: CATSDAPPTGNTGELFF. The CDR3 coding sequence is TGTGCCACCAGTGATGCACCGCCTACAGGGAACACCGGGGAGCTGTTTTTT.

This clone was counted once. CDR3 loop: CASSVDSYSNQPQHF. Here the CDR3 DNA reads TGTGCCAGTAGTGTGGACAGTTATAGCAATCAGCCCCAGCATTTT. This sequence joins TRBV19 and TRBJ1-5; the D gene is possibly TRBD1 (6 bases). CDR3 size: 15 residues. Germline V lookup: CDR1 LNHDA, CDR2 SQIVND (reference sequence). Deletions cut 5 bases from V and 0 bases from J, with 11 bases between.

This clone was seen only once. This chain uses TRBV28 with TRBJ1-1; 7 bases line up with TRBD1. This CDR3 region has 15 residues. Trimming removed 5 bases from V and 1 base from J; junction bases left unmatched: 7. Looked up from germline, CDR1 is MDHEN and CDR2 is SYDVKM. CDR3 loop: CASSGPGTANTEAFF. The CDR3 bases are TGTGCCAGCAGTGGTCCTGGGACAGCGAACACTGAAGCTTTCTTT.

The genes are TRBV3-1 (or the pseudogene TRBV3-2) and TRBJ2-2; 7 bases fit TRBD1. This CDR3 contains 17 residues. The germline CDR1 and CDR2 sequences are LGHDT and YNNKEL (reference sequence). After removal of 0 bases from V and 6 bases from J, the junction contained 10 bases not matched to a gene. For the CDR3, the DNA is TGTGCCAGCAGCCAAGATCCACGACAGGGATGGGCCGGGGAGCTGTTTTTT. This codes for CASSQDPRQGWAGELFF.

The chain employs TRBV10-2 and TRBJ1-2; unclear D gene. The CDR3 spans 12 residues. V was shortened by 3 bases and J by 1 base, with 3 bases between the two germline ends. Germline CDR1 WSHSY, CDR2 SAAADI. CDR3: CASSDNNYGYTF. CDR3 nucleotide sequence: TGCGCCAGCAGTGACAATAACTATGGCTACACCTTC.

This sequence joins TRBV5-1 and TRBJ2-2; tentative D call: TRBD2 (6 bases). The CDR3 runs to 11 residues. Germline values: CDR1 SGHRS, CDR2 YFSETQ. Trimming shortened V by 5 bases and J by 9 bases, and 8 bases separated the two germline ends. The CDR3 sequence: CASRAGRELFF. In DNA form, the CDR3 reads TGCGCCAGCAGGGCGGGACGGGAGCTGTTTTTT.

The chain joins TRBV3-1 (or the pseudogene TRBV3-2) to TRBJ2-7; D not certain. With 0 bases removed from V and 6 bases from J, the gap between germline ends came to 12 bases. Looked up from germline, CDR1 is LGHDT and CDR2 is YNNKEL (reference sequence). The CDR3 extends over 14 amino acids. The CDR3 DNA reads as TGTGCCAGCAGCCAAGATGAGGCTAGATTCGAGCAGTACTTC. Translated: CASSQDEARFEQYF.

The DNA of the CDR3 is TGTGCCTGGAGCTCGGGGGACCCTACCCTTTACGAGCAGTACTTC. This sequence encodes CAWSSGDPTLYEQYF. The J gene is TRBJ2-7, the V gene TRBV30; TRBD2 might be the D (6 bases). Deletions cut 3 bases from V and 4 bases from J, with 19 bases between. The CDR3 runs 15 residues. CDR1 and CDR2 (germline): GTSNPN, SVGIG (reference sequence).

This chain links TRBV29-1 with TRBJ2-3; TRBD2 aligns across 10 bases. Losses at the gene ends were 8 bases for V and 1 base for J; bases not matched to a gene: 6. Germline loops: CDR1 SQVTM, CDR2 ANQGSEA. The CDR3 extends over 14 amino acids. CDR3 in amino acids: CSTTSGTRTDTQYF. CDR3 bases: TGCAGCACCACTAGCGGGACCCGCACAGATACGCAGTATTTT.